This T cell receptor (beta chain) emerged from a study of patients and donors after allogeneic stem cell transplantation. This clonotype was counted ten times or more. One entry per CDR3 protein, called by TCRdb with MiXCR from the RT-PCR reads. The table records 200,000 to 250,000 distinct CDR3 sequences, approximately 14% of them present only once. The sequence came from a human donor who was either an allogeneic HSCT recipient or a stem cell or donor lymphocyte infusion donor (not recorded which). It is not recorded whose cells these are; they may come from a transplant donor. Sequences were obtained from blood, either unsorted or a sorted T cell fraction (not recorded which).

The CDR3 spells CASSMDRASYNEQFF. DNA for the CDR3: TGTGCCAGCAGCATGGACAGAGCCTCCTACAATGAGCAGTTCTTC. The V call is TRBV11-2, the J call TRBJ2-1; tentative D call: TRBD1 (6 bases). This CDR3 spans 15 amino acids. Deletions cut 5 bases from V and 0 bases from J, with 11 bases between. CDR1 is SGHAT and CDR2 is FQNNGV in the germline V gene.